The entry that follows covers one T cell receptor beta chain sequence. The antigen is not known. The donor group consisted entirely of healthy Caucasians. There are 14 residues in the CDR3. Trimming stripped 7 bases from V and 3 bases from J, with 12 bases between. MiXCR was run by TCRdb on the 5' RACE reads, yielding one entry per CDR3 protein. This table holds 510,000 or so distinct CDR3 sequences, roughly 15% found once. This entry comes from a study of identical twins. Study-wide results and caveats: For cord blood, abundant beta clonotypes had fewer insertions, unlike memory repertoires, which showed none. Beta out-of-frame twin sharing showed a weaker excess.

In addition, the sample was reused for a study of yellow fever vaccine responses in identical twins.

Sequenced input: CD4+ T cells sorted from blood. The sequence was collected from a woman aged 18-29 years in good health. The V gene is TRBV12-3 or TRBV12-4, the J gene TRBJ2-2, with a possible D match to TRBD1 (5 bases). CDR3 bases: TGTGCCAGCACGGCACAGGCCCACACCGGGGAGCTGTTTTTT. This sequence encodes CASTAQAHTGELFF.